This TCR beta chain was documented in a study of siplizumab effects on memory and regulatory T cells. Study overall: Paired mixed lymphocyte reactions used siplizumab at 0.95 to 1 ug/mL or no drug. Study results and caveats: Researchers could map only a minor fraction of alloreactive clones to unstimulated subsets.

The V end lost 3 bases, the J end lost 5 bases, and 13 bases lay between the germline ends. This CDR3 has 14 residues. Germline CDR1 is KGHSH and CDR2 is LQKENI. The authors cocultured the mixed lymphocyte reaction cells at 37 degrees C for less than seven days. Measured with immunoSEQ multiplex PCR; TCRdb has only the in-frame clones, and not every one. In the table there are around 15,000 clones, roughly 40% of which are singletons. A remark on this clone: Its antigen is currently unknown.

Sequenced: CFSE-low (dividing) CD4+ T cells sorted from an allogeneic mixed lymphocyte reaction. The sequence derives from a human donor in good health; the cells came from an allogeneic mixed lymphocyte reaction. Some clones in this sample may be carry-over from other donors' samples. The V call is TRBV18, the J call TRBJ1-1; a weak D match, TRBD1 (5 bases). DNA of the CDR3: TGTGCCAGCTCACCCCCGGGGGTTTTGACTGAAGCTTTCTTT. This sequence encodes CASSPPGVLTEAFF.